The clone carrying this T cell receptor (beta chain) was detected a few times. These data belong to a study of early T cells in non-severe SARS-CoV-2 infection. Germline V gene lookup returns CDR1 SGHAT and CDR2 FQNNGV. V lost 5 bases, J lost 3 bases, and 7 bases stayed unmatched. The length of the CDR3 is 14 residues. TCRdb re-derived calls from the 5' RACE reads in MiXCR, one entry per CDR3 protein. Among around 64,000 distinct CDR3 sequences, 10% to 15% were seen once, and the ten largest hold over 1.1%. The TCR comes from an adult who was a healthcare worker with PCR-confirmed SARS-CoV-2 infection or an uninfected control (not recorded which). Sequenced here: whole blood, sampled at baseline. This rearrangement joins TRBV11-2 to TRBJ2-7, with TRBD1 matching 7 bases. The CDR3 DNA sequence: TGTGCCAGCAGCCCCCTCCGACAGGGCTACGAGCAGTACTTC. As protein: CASSPLRQGYEQYF.